This T cell receptor (beta chain) is drawn from a study of blood T cell repertoires in COVID-19. The wider study: T cells, B-cell-depleted T cells, or PBMCs provided the cDNA or gDNA that served as material.

Profiling relied on immunoSEQ multiplex PCR, and the TCRdb table lists in-frame clones only, not all of them. Of under 300,000 clones in the sample, approximately 88% were seen once. Losses at the gene ends were 5 bases for V and 5 bases for J; bases not matched to a gene: 6. CDR3 length equals 15 residues. Germline lookup yields CDR1 SGHRS and CDR2 YFSETQ. This clone was picked up a small number of times. This TCR derives from a woman aged 30 to 39 with acute or convalescent COVID-19. Input material: peripheral blood. J is TRBJ2-4 and V is TRBV5-1; TRBD2 matches at 11 bases. CDR3 protein: CASRTSGSAQNIQYF. CDR3 sequence (DNA): TGCGCCAGCAGAACTAGCGGGAGCGCTCAAAACATTCAGTACTTC.